These T cell receptor beta chains were read from a single sample in a study of CD8 T cells in ankylosing spondylitis. MiXCR, applied by TCRdb to the 5' RACE reads, yields one record per CDR3 protein. The profile shows some 180,000 distinct CDR3 sequences, roughly 18% of them singletons. The sample consisted of blood, either unsorted or a sorted T cell fraction (not recorded which). The receptor source for this set is a male donor under 30 with ankylosing spondylitis or in good health (not recorded which). Both conserved end residues are part of each CDR3. The D gene is left open where the match is weak. Expanded clones get a size class; other rows say once, few or many, or leave the size out.

TRBJ2-3 many TRBD2 TRBV4-2 CASSQLAGGPDTQYF TGTGCCAGCAGCCAACTAGCGGGAGGGCCAGATACGCAGTATTTT
TRBJ1-1 . . TRBV11-3 CASSLDTGYTEAFF TGTGCCAGCAGCTTAGATACAGGCTACACTGAAGCTTTCTTT
TRBJ2-1 . TRBD2 TRBV20-1 CSARRSASGRPEQFF TGCAGTGCTAGGCGTTCGGCTAGCGGGAGACCTGAGCAGTTCTTC
TRBJ2-3 many . TRBV5-6 CASRSHSADTQYF TGTGCCAGCAGAAGCCACTCAGCAGATACGCAGTATTTT
TRBJ1-3 many . TRBV7-6 CASSLGGGSGNTIYF TGTGCCAGCAGCCTCGGAGGGGGATCTGGAAACACCATATATTTT
TRBJ1-2 many . TRBV20-1 CSAPDRFNYGYTF TGCAGTGCTCCCGACAGATTTAACTATGGCTACACCTTC
TRBJ2-1 many . TRBV6-5 CASSPGLIVDNEQFF TGTGCCAGCAGTCCTGGACTTATCGTTGACAATGAGCAGTTCTTC
TRBJ2-2 many . TRBV10-3 CAITERSTGELFF TGTGCCATCACCGAACGGAGTACCGGGGAGCTGTTTTTT
TRBJ2-1 many . TRBV3-1 CASSTVEGPYNEQFF TGTGCCAGCAGCACAGTAGAAGGACCTTACAATGAGCAGTTCTTC
TRBJ2-5 many TRBD2 TRBV3-1 CASTLSLIAGVLSQETQYF TGTGCCAGCACCCTTTCATTAATTGCGGGAGTACTATCCCAAGAGACCCAGTACTTC
TRBJ2-1 . . TRBV6-5 CASWGKNEQFF TGTGCCAGCTGGGGGAAAAATGAGCAGTTCTTC
TRBJ1-2 once . TRBV20-1 CSAREAGYTF TGCAGTGCTAGAGAGGCCGGCTACACCTTC
TRBJ2-1 . . TRBV6-4 CATSSGGGFVYNEQFF TGTGCCACTTCTAGCGGAGGGGGATTCGTCTACAATGAGCAGTTCTTC
TRBJ2-3 many . TRBV18 CASSSVPDTQYF TGTGCCAGCTCATCAGTACCAGATACGCAGTATTTT
TRBJ1-1 many TRBD1 TRBV12-3/TRBV12-4 CASSRWGKPGQVNTEAFF TGTGCCAGCAGCCGATGGGGCAAGCCGGGACAGGTCAACACTGAAGCTTTCTTT
TRBJ1-2 many . TRBV6-5 CASSPPSTGFGYTF TGTGCCAGCAGCCCCCCCAGCACAGGGTTTGGCTACACCTTC
TRBJ2-1 . . TRBV27 CASSFAGNYNEQFF TGTGCCAGCAGTTTTGCGGGAAATTACAATGAGCAGTTCTTC
TRBJ2-1 many TRBD2 TRBV20-1 CSARIRWTSYNEQFF TGCAGTGCTAGGATCCGATGGACTAGCTACAATGAGCAGTTCTTC
TRBJ1-2 few . TRBV6-2/TRBV6-3 CASSPGSRADYTF TGTGCCAGCAGCCCGGGGAGCAGGGCGGACTACACCTTC
TRBJ2-2 many . TRBV30 CAWNQKNTGELFF TGTGCCTGGAACCAAAAGAACACCGGGGAGCTGTTTTTT
TRBJ1-1 many TRBD1 TRBV27 CASSHRGLGTEAFF TGTGCCAGCAGCCACAGGGGGCTAGGCACTGAAGCTTTCTTT
TRBJ2-2 many . TRBV7-9 CASSSGEELFF TGTGCCAGCAGCTCGGGGGAGGAGCTGTTTTTT
TRBJ2-4 . TRBD1 TRBV6-5 CASSYEGGLKYF TGTGCCAGCAGTTACGAAGGGGGCTTGAAGTACTTC
TRBJ2-3 many . TRBV12-3/TRBV12-4 CASSFSSPADTQYF TGTGCCAGCAGTTTCAGTTCTCCGGCAGATACGCAGTATTTT
TRBJ2-5 . . TRBV10-3 CATRLGLQETQYF TGTGCCACCCGATTGGGCCTACAAGAGACCCAGTACTTC
TRBJ2-1 few . TRBV6-1 CASSEGGVYQDLVGLNEQFF TGTGCCAGCAGTGAAGGGGGGGTGTATCAGGATCTAGTTGGTTTAAATGAGCAGTTCTTC
TRBJ1-1 many . TRBV29-1 CSVVLQGMNTEAFF TGCAGCGTTGTACTTCAGGGTATGAACACTGAAGCTTTCTTT
TRBJ2-3 many TRBD2 TRBV3-1 CASSHTTSGSTDTQYF TGTGCCAGCAGCCATACTACTAGCGGGAGCACAGATACGCAGTATTTT
TRBJ2-3 many . TRBV7-6 CASSPPRSPSFSDTQYF TGTGCCAGCAGCCCACCACGCAGCCCAAGTTTCTCAGATACGCAGTATTTT
TRBJ1-6 many . TRBV4-1 CASGPGPGDSPLHF TGCGCCAGCGGGCCGGGACCGGGGGATTCACCCCTCCACTTT
TRBJ1-4 many . TRBV6-6 CASSTINEKLFF TGTGCCAGCAGTACAATCAATGAAAAACTGTTTTTT
TRBJ2-3 many TRBD1 TRBV25-1 CASSEYRGTGTTDTQYF TGTGCCAGCAGTGAATATAGAGGGACAGGGACAACAGATACGCAGTATTTT
TRBJ2-5 many TRBD2 TRBV5-1 CASSPGLHQETQYF TGCGCCAGCAGCCCGGGACTACACCAAGAGACCCAGTACTTC
TRBJ2-1 . TRBD2 TRBV20-1 CSASVSVGTSGSYNEQFF TGCAGTGCTAGTGTTTCCGTCGGAACTAGCGGATCCTACAATGAGCAGTTCTTC
TRBJ2-7 many . TRBV7-9 CASSLSPEQYF TGTGCCAGCAGCTTAAGTCCCGAGCAGTACTTC
TRBJ2-1 few . TRBV20-1 CSATGVPGSYNEQFF TGCAGTGCGACCGGGGTCCCCGGCTCCTACAATGAGCAGTTCTTC
TRBJ2-1 many TRBD1 TRBV7-8 CASTLTGVGYNEQFF TGTGCCAGCACCCTAACAGGGGTAGGGTACAATGAGCAGTTCTTC
TRBJ1-2 many . TRBV20-1 CSAAPSGGYGYTF TGCAGTGCCGCACCCTCAGGTGGCTATGGCTACACCTTC
TRBJ2-7 many TRBD1 TRBV12-3/TRBV12-4 CASSPRQGTVEQYF TGTGCCAGCAGTCCTCGACAGGGGACCGTCGAGCAGTACTTC
TRBJ2-1 many . TRBV9 CASSVESGTYNEQFF TGTGCCAGCAGCGTAGAGAGCGGTACCTACAATGAGCAGTTCTTC
TRBJ2-1 many TRBD2 TRBV11-3 CASSPGLDVMPFF TGTGCCAGCAGCCCCGGACTAGACGTTATGCCGTTCTTC
TRBJ2-4 many TRBD2 TRBV11-2 CASSPLGLAGSDDIQYF TGTGCCAGCAGCCCCCTCGGACTAGCGGGGAGCGACGACATTCAGTACTTC
TRBJ2-1 many . TRBV7-3 CASSRDILYNEQFF TGTGCCAGCTCCCGGGACATCCTATACAATGAGCAGTTCTTC
TRBJ1-5 few . TRBV6-4 CASSQGLNQPQHF TGTGCCAGCAGTCAGGGCCTCAATCAGCCCCAGCATTTT
TRBJ2-1 . . TRBV24-1 CATSDSRNYNEQFF TGTGCCACCAGTGATTCTCGGAACTACAATGAGCAGTTCTTC
TRBJ2-1 . . TRBV20-1 CSAAPSDAYNEQFF TGCAGTGCTGCCCCCTCCGACGCCTACAATGAGCAGTTCTTC
TRBJ1-1 many TRBD1 TRBV19 CASSITGQGTFF TGTGCCAGTAGTATTACGGGACAGGGGACTTTCTTT
TRBJ1-2 . . TRBV24-1 CATSPPTGLNYGYTF TGTGCCACCAGCCCTCCCACAGGGTTAAACTATGGCTACACCTTC
TRBJ2-7 many TRBD1 TRBV12-3/TRBV12-4 CASRPGTGEREQYF TGTGCCAGCCGCCCGGGGACAGGGGAACGTGAGCAGTACTTC
TRBJ2-7 many TRBD1 TRBV20-1 CSAVNPGQEGEQYF TGCAGTGCTGTTAACCCGGGACAGGAGGGCGAGCAGTACTTC
TRBJ2-1 many TRBD2 TRBV15 CATSRDRGSDEQFF TGTGCCACCAGCAGAGATCGCGGGAGTGATGAGCAGTTCTTC
TRBJ1-5 many . TRBV15 CATSRDRGGQPQHF TGTGCCACCAGCAGAGATCGGGGGGGTCAGCCCCAGCATTTT
TRBJ2-7 many . TRBV27 CASSIRDSYEQYF TGTGCCAGCAGTATCAGAGATTCCTACGAGCAGTACTTC
TRBJ2-7 few . TRBV4-3 CASSQVVGMEQYF TGCGCCAGCAGCCAAGTGGTCGGTATGGAGCAGTACTTC
TRBJ2-2 many . TRBV5-1 CASSLRAPNTGELFF TGCGCCAGCAGCTTGAGGGCCCCCAACACCGGGGAGCTGTTTTTT
TRBJ2-1 many . TRBV5-1 CASSLVGSSYNEQFF TGCGCCAGCAGCTTGGTCGGGAGCTCCTACAATGAGCAGTTCTTC
TRBJ1-5 many . TRBV19 CASSIGPSNQPQHF TGTGCCAGTAGTATAGGGCCGAGCAATCAGCCCCAGCATTTT
TRBJ2-7 many . TRBV11-2 CASSSGTGIYEQYF TGTGCCAGCAGCTCTGGGACGGGGATTTACGAGCAGTACTTC